This TCR beta chain comes out of a study of shared clonotypes between healthy human individuals. Overall study context: The plates for each donor numbered three CD4 naive, three CD4 memory, two CD8 naive and one CD8 memory.

Germline loops: CDR1 LNHDA, CDR2 SQIVND (reference sequence). The CDR3 has 15 amino acids. With 7 bases clipped from V and 4 bases from J, the junction kept 5 bases outside the gene matches. Using immunoSEQ multiplex PCR, the repertoire was profiled, and TCRdb retains in-frame clones only, with some absent. The data contain millions of clones, about 95% of them seen just once; the ten biggest clones take up about 1.1%. In the naive CD8 group, cells lacked CD45RO and were positively selected for CCR7, so terminally differentiated effector memory CD45RA+ cells were left out. The V gene is TRBV19, the J gene TRBJ2-2; 11 bases align to TRBD1. The sample taken for sequencing was naive CD8+ T cells sorted from blood. This receptor was taken from a man between 18 and 35 years old in good health. Here the CDR3 reads CASTLDRGLTGELFF. The CDR3 DNA sequence: TGTGCCAGTACCCTGGACAGGGGGCTCACCGGGGAGCTGTTTTTT.